These T cell receptor beta chains were read from a single sample in a study of blood T cell repertoires in COVID-19. Clones were sequenced by immunoSEQ multiplex PCR, and TCRdb holds only the in-frame ones, with some missing. The data show roughly 400,000 clones, 88% seen once. The specimen sequenced was PBMCs or T cells enriched from blood (not recorded which). Receptor source: a woman aged 18-29 years who had been exposed to COVID-19. Both conserved end residues are part of each CDR3. Each record gives: J gene, clone size, D gene, V gene, CDR3 protein, CDR3 DNA. D genes are given only for firm matches. Rows may omit the clone size; those that give it use once, few, many or a size class.

>TRBJ1-1|NA|TRBD1|TRBV12-5
CASGPGQGVNTEAFF
TGTGCTAGTGGTCCTGGACAGGGGGTGAACACTGAAGCTTTCTTT
>TRBJ2-5|NA|NA|TRBV10-3
CAISVGTRMGETQYF
TGTGCCATCAGTGTGGGGACACGCATGGGGGAGACCCAGTACTTC
>TRBJ2-1|NA|TRBD2|TRBV11-3
CASSLEWAGGLSSYNEQFF
TGTGCCAGCAGCTTAGAATGGGCGGGAGGCCTAAGCTCCTACAATGAGCAGTTCTTC
>TRBJ2-1|NA|NA|TRBV4-2
CASSQVGEYYNEQFF
TGTGCCAGCAGCCAAGTGGGAGAGTACTACAATGAGCAGTTCTTC
>TRBJ1-6|NA|NA|TRBV7-2
CASSQGGRAYYNSPLHF
TGTGCCAGCAGCCAGGGAGGGAGGGCGTATTATAATTCACCCCTCCACTTT
>TRBJ1-3|NA|NA|TRBV29-1
CSGGGQGNTIYF
TGCAGCGGCGGGGGCCAAGGAAACACCATATATTTT
>TRBJ2-3|once|TRBD2|TRBV6-4
CASSEGGGAADTQYF
TGTGCCAGCAGTGAGGGCGGGGGGGCCGCAGATACGCAGTATTTT
>TRBJ2-7|once|TRBD1|TRBV2
CASTFGLGQGAYEQYF
TGTGCCAGCACCTTCGGTCTGGGACAGGGGGCTTACGAGCAGTACTTC
>TRBJ1-3|NA|NA|TRBV9
CASSVHISGNTIYF
TGTGCCAGCAGCGTACACATCTCTGGAAACACCATATATTTT
>TRBJ2-7|NA|NA|TRBV7-2
CASSWRGYEQYF
TGTGCCAGCAGTTGGAGGGGCTACGAGCAGTACTTC
>TRBJ2-1|NA|TRBD1|TRBV4-1
CASSQAGGIEQFF
TGCGCCAGCAGCCAAGCAGGGGGCATTGAGCAGTTCTTC
>TRBJ2-3|NA|NA|TRBV5-1
CASSLYLSGDTQYF
TGCGCCAGCAGCCTATACCTGTCGGGAGATACGCAGTATTTT
>TRBJ2-7|NA|NA|TRBV6-5
CASSYSAGYEQYF
TGTGCCAGCAGTTACTCGGCTGGCTACGAGCAGTACTTC
>TRBJ1-5|few|NA|TRBV6-6
CASSPLTGNQPQHF
TGTGCCAGCAGTCCCCTAACCGGGAATCAGCCCCAGCATTTT
>TRBJ2-7|NA|TRBD1|TRBV15
CATSMSRDRVTEQYF
TGTGCCACCAGCATGAGCCGGGACAGGGTAACCGAGCAGTACTTC
>TRBJ1-1|once|TRBD1|TRBV20-1
CSAQGDPEAFF
TGCAGTGCTCAGGGGGATCCTGAAGCTTTCTTT
>TRBJ2-7|few|NA|TRBV2
CASSDPGAASYEQYF
TGTGCCAGCAGTGACCCAGGGGCCGCTTCCTACGAGCAGTACTTC
>TRBJ1-5|few|NA|TRBV12-3/TRBV12-4
CASSEGVQQPQHF
TGTGCCAGCAGTGAGGGGGTACAGCAGCCCCAGCATTTT
>TRBJ1-2|NA|NA|TRBV6-1
CASSEAGLYGYTF
TGTGCCAGCAGTGAAGCTGGACTATATGGCTACACCTTC
>TRBJ1-2|few|NA|TRBV2
CASSERGPNYGYTF
TGTGCCAGCAGTGAACGAGGGCCTAACTATGGCTACACCTTC
>TRBJ2-3|NA|TRBD2|TRBV5-5
CASSLGREAGGSTDTQYF
TGTGCCAGCAGCTTGGGGAGGGAAGCGGGGGGGAGCACAGATACGCAGTATTTT
>TRBJ1-2|NA|TRBD1|TRBV4-3
CASSQQGDYGYTF
TGCGCCAGCAGCCAACAGGGGGACTATGGCTACACCTTC
>TRBJ2-3|few|TRBD1|TRBV7-8
CASSTRTGVDTQYF
TGTGCCAGCAGCACACGAACAGGGGTGGATACGCAGTATTTT
>TRBJ2-7|NA|TRBD2|TRBV29-1
CSVFTSGGAGPYEQYF
TGCAGCGTTTTCACTAGCGGGGGGGCCGGTCCCTACGAGCAGTACTTC
>TRBJ1-5|NA|TRBD1|TRBV5-8
CASSGGTVSNQPQHF
TGTGCCAGCAGCGGGGGGACAGTCAGCAATCAGCCCCAGCATTTT
>TRBJ1-4|NA|TRBD1|TRBV18
CASSPEDRGINEKLFF
TGTGCCAGCTCACCAGAGGACAGGGGGATTAATGAAAAACTGTTTTTT
>TRBJ1-1|NA|TRBD1|TRBV5-6
CASSSQGVTTEAFF
TGTGCCAGCAGCTCGCAGGGGGTGACCACTGAAGCTTTCTTT
>TRBJ1-6|NA|TRBD1|TRBV6-5
CASSYSNLGGSSPLHF
TGTGCCAGCAGTTACTCGAATCTAGGGGGCAGTTCACCCCTCCACTTT
>TRBJ2-5|NA|NA|TRBV4-3
CASSLGGIQETQYF
TGCGCCAGCAGCCTGGGGGGAATTCAAGAGACCCAGTACTTC
>TRBJ2-3|NA|TRBD2|TRBV6-2/TRBV6-3
CASSFGLAGAGDTQYF
TGTGCCAGCAGTTTCGGACTAGCGGGGGCGGGAGATACGCAGTATTTT
>TRBJ2-1|NA|NA|TRBV23-1
CASSQRNEQFF
TGCGCCAGCAGTCAGCGCAATGAGCAGTTCTTC
>TRBJ1-1|NA|NA|TRBV28
CASSSLEAFF
TGTGCCAGCAGTTCACTTGAAGCTTTCTTT
>TRBJ1-1|NA|NA|TRBV24-1
CATSAGLNTEAFF
TGTGCCACCAGTGCAGGCTTGAACACTGAAGCTTTCTTT
>TRBJ2-5|NA|TRBD2|TRBV28
CASTSGTRAETQYF
TGTGCCAGCACATCCGGGACTAGGGCAGAGACCCAGTACTTC
>TRBJ1-1|NA|NA|TRBV11-2
CASSPRPANTEAFF
TGTGCCAGCAGCCCGAGGCCTGCGAACACTGAAGCTTTCTTT
>TRBJ1-6|NA|NA|TRBV9
CASSIGENSPLHF
TGTGCCAGCAGCATAGGGGAGAATTCACCCCTCCACTTT
>TRBJ1-1|NA|NA|TRBV24-1
CATSQTGINTEAFF
TGTGCCACCAGCCAAACAGGGATTAACACTGAAGCTTTCTTT
>TRBJ1-5|NA|NA|TRBV28
CASSSHREIQPQHF
TGTGCCAGCAGTTCCCACAGGGAGATTCAGCCCCAGCATTTT
>TRBJ2-1|NA|NA|TRBV6-5
CASSYSRPGANEQFF
TGTGCCAGCAGTTACTCGAGGCCAGGGGCCAATGAGCAGTTCTTC
>TRBJ2-1|NA|NA|TRBV19
CASSTIEAYNEQFF
TGTGCCAGTAGTACTATCGAGGCCTACAATGAGCAGTTCTTC
>TRBJ2-7|NA|NA|TRBV6-6
CASSVDFYEQYF
TGTGCCAGCAGTGTGGACTTTTACGAGCAGTACTTC
>TRBJ2-7|NA|NA|TRBV5-1
CASSFTTRTEGVSYEQYF
TGCGCCAGCAGCTTCACAACCCGGACAGAAGGGGTTTCCTACGAGCAGTACTTC
>TRBJ2-7|NA|TRBD2|TRBV4-1
CASSQTSGNYEQYF
TGCGCCAGCAGCCAGACTAGCGGGAATTACGAGCAGTACTTC
>TRBJ2-7|NA|TRBD2|TRBV5-4
CASSLQGLAGIYEQYF
TGTGCCAGCAGCCTCCAGGGGCTAGCGGGGATCTACGAGCAGTACTTC
>TRBJ2-7|once|NA|TRBV5-6
CASSSGFYEQYF
TGTGCCAGCAGCTCAGGATTCTACGAGCAGTACTTC